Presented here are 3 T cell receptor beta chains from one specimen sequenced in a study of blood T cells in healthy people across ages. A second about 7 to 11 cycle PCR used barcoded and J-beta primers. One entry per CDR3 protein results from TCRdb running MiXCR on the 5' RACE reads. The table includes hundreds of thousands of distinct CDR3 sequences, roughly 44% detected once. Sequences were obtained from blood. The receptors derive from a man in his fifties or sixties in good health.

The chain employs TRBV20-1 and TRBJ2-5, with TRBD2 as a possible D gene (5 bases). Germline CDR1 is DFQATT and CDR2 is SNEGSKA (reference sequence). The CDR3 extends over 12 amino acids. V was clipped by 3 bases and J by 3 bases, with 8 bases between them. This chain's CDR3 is CSASGKEETQYF. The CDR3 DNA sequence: TGCAGTGCTAGCGGGAAGGAAGAGACCCAGTACTTC.

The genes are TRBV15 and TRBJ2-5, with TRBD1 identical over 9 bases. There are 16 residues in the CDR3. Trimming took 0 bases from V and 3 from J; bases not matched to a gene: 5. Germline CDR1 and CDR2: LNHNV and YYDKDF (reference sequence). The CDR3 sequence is CATSRETGGWEETQYF. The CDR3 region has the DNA TGTGCCACCAGCAGAGAAACAGGGGGCTGGGAAGAGACCCAGTACTTC.

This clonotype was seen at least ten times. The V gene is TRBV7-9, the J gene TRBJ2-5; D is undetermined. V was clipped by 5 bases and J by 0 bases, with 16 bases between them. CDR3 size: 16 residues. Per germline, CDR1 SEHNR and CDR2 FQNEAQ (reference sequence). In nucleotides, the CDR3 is TGTGCCAGCAGCCCCTTCGTGGGATCCTACCAAGAGACCCAGTACTTC. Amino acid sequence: CASSPFVGSYQETQYF.